What follows are 2 T cell receptor beta chains derived from one specimen sequenced in a study of cytomegalovirus exposure and HLA in healthy donors. Only in-frame clones appear in the TCRdb table, and some are missing; sequencing was by immunoSEQ multiplex PCR. The sample includes 55,000 to 75,000 clones, 85% to 95% of them seen just once. The sample consisted of PBMCs. These receptors were taken from a man between 18 and 35 years old in good health and CMV-seropositive.

J is TRBJ1-2 and V is TRBV5-1, with TRBD1 matching over 9 bases. V dropped 5 bases and J dropped 7; count of bases not matched to a gene: 9. CDR3 length: 14 residues. Germline V gives CDR1 SGHRS, CDR2 YFSETQ. Here the CDR3 DNA reads TGCGCCAGCAGAAGGGACAGGGATAGGTTTGGCTACACCTTC. Protein sequence: CASRRDRDRFGYTF.

This chain connects TRBV2 to TRBJ1-5, with D perhaps TRBD1 (5 bases). Trimming shortened V by 4 bases and J by 7 bases, and 8 bases separated the two germline ends. This CDR3 comprises 12 residues. Germline CDR1 SNHLY, CDR2 FYNNEI. CDR3 protein: CASSGGAQPQHF. The CDR3 DNA is TGTGCCAGCAGTGGCGGGGCACAGCCCCAGCATTTT.